This TCR beta chain appears in the sequencing data of a study of control samples from healthy donors and cancer patients. The V gene's germline CDR1 is LGHDT and CDR2 YNNKEL (reference sequence). With 4 bases clipped from V and 7 bases from J, the junction kept 6 bases outside the gene matches. The length of the CDR3 is 16 residues. Produced via immunoSEQ multiplex PCR; TCRdb's table is partial and in-frame only. The sample contains 70,000 to 85,000 clones, about 79% of which appear only once. The TCR originated in a man aged 60 to 69 with head and neck cancer. The chain carries TRBV3-1 (or the pseudogene TRBV3-2) and TRBJ2-1; 14 bases map to TRBD2. Sequencing used PBMCs. CDR3 in amino acids: CASSRTGTSGSNEQFF. The DNA of the CDR3 is TGTGCCAGCAGCCGGACCGGGACTAGCGGGAGTAATGAGCAGTTCTTC.